Listed here is a single T cell receptor (beta chain). It lacks a known antigen. Base qualities are not provided; no much larger clone lies one nucleotide away. These data are taken from a study of cytomegalovirus exposure and HLA in healthy donors (dated by TCRdb to 2016 to 2017). At the level of the whole study: According to a later analysis, the 120 validation repertoires were produced on the same platform as the 700 or so repertoires of the first cohort. The study was designed to test whether signatures of past pathogen exposure could be identified by cataloging public T cell receptors. Besides the first cohort of roughly 660 subjects, a separate validation cohort made up of roughly 130 different subjects was used. To predict cytomegalovirus infection status, the study combined high-throughput TCR immunosequencing, statistical association of individual TCRs with disease status, and machine learning.

The study at large found these results: The classifier was reported to diagnose cytomegalovirus status with high specificity and sensitivity in both the original cohort and the validation cohort. A later analysis had no HLA typing for the validation cohort, so co-occurrence there was scored across all 110 or so repertoires. In vitro tests confirmed that a few of the cytomegalovirus-associated TCR beta chains recognize cytomegalovirus antigens. Most TCR sequences were observed very rarely across donors, whereas some public TCRs were present in many individuals. The study listed around 160 TCR beta chains as associated with cytomegalovirus. According to the authors, the approach could potentially be generalized to other disease states and immunological phenotypes. Of the cluster scores, roughly 95% were above 0 in a later analysis, which found that TCRs clustered in the first cohort also tended to co-occur in the 120 or so validation repertoires.

Separate from the approximately 700-subject first cohort, the validation cohort of around 130 subjects was the group to which the donors belonged. The CDR3, cysteine through phenylalanine, is 14 amino acids long. Only CDR3 DNA remains: 42 bases, in frame from the first base. Trimming removed 8 bases from V and 5 bases from J, leaving 16 bases between the germline ends. CDR1 and CDR2 (MNHNS, SASEGT) derive from the germline V gene. The library came from the immunoSEQ multiplex PCR assay. Per the source publication's procedure: A statistical classification framework was built to diagnose cytomegalovirus status from the catalog of TCR beta chain sequences. This immuneACCESS table, as held by TCRdb, lists in-frame sequences with V and J called but not all clones. Of the missing ones, under half trace to an unresolved V gene in checked studies; the others have no known cause. V, J and clone size derive from that table, while D and trimming were established from the DNA sequence. Present in this sample are 100,000 to 150,000 clones, 94% of which were seen just once. The ten largest clones add up to 1% to 1.5% of the sample.

The TCR comes from a young woman in good health and CMV-seronegative. The sequencing sample was made of PBMCs. The rearrangement joined TRBV6-1 to TRBJ2-4, with a tentative D gene TRBD1 over 6 matching bases. The sequence in DNA is TGTGCCAGCCAGGGGTTAGGGTGGGAAAACATTCAGTACTTC. The translation is CASQGLGWENIQYF.